A single sample is the source of the 8 T cell receptor beta chains below, sequenced in a study of T cells after yellow fever vaccination. TCRdb called the 5' RACE reads again in MiXCR, with one record for every CDR3 protein. The repertoire includes 250,000 to 350,000 distinct CDR3 sequences, approximately 4.5% of them detected once, and approximately 19% sits in the top ten. Material: PBMCs, obtained 15 days after the yellow fever booster vaccination. The receptors here all came from a man between 18 and 35 years old who received the YFV17D yellow fever vaccine.

In its sample, this clonotype was seen many times. The chain employs TRBV9 and TRBJ1-5, with TRBD1 matching 7 bases. The junction had 3 bases not matched to a gene; V was cut back by 3 bases and J by 3 bases. This CDR3 comprises 14 residues. Germline V lookup: CDR1 SGDLS, CDR2 YYNGEE. The CDR3 protein is CASSEGQINQPQHF. For the CDR3, the DNA is TGTGCCAGCAGCGAGGGACAGATCAATCAGCCCCAGCATTTT.

This clonotype was recorded a few times. The V call is TRBV7-2, the J call TRBJ2-5, with 12 bases fitting TRBD2. Germline V gene sequence: CDR1 SGHTA, CDR2 FQGNSA. V lost 5 bases to trimming and J lost 7 bases; unmatched junction nucleotides: 8. The CDR3 loop spans 15 amino acids. In nucleotides, the CDR3 is TGTGCCAGCAGCCCGACGACTAGCGGGGGAGGGACCCAGTACTTC. Its protein product is CASSPTTSGGGTQYF.

This clonotype showed up just a few times. This chain connects TRBV5-1 to TRBJ2-7, with a possible D match to TRBD1 (6 bases). This CDR3 is built from 14 residues. The germline V gene has CDR1 SGHRS and CDR2 YFSETQ. V gave up 0 bases and J gave up 7 bases, with 14 bases separating them. The CDR3 protein is CASSLVAGVDEQYF. CDR3 bases: TGCGCCAGCAGCTTGGTGGCAGGGGTTGATGAGCAGTACTTC. Full variable domain (missing parts from reference TRBV5-1 and TRBJ2-7): KAGVTQTPRYLIKTRGQQVTLSCSPISGHRSVSWYQQTPGQGLQFLFEYFSETQRNKGNFPGRFSGRQFSNSRSEMNVSTLELGDSALYLCASSLVAGVDEQYFGPGTRLTVT.

The chain recombines TRBV4-3 with TRBJ2-1; possibly TRBD2 for D (6 bases). Looked up from germline, CDR1 is LGHNA and CDR2 is YSLEER. V lost 1 base and J lost 2, with 12 bases in between. This CDR3 is 16 amino acids long. CDR3 amino acids: CASSQGAGLAYNEQFF. The CDR3 DNA is TGCGCCAGCAGCCAAGGGGCGGGGTTAGCCTACAATGAGCAGTTCTTC.

The J gene is TRBJ2-7, the V gene TRBV6-2 or TRBV6-3; D may correspond to TRBD1 or TRBD2 (5 bases each). CDR1 and CDR2 (germline): MNHEY, SVGEGT. V gave up 0 bases and J gave up 3 bases, with 15 bases separating them. CDR3 length: 16 amino acids. CDR3 amino acids: CASSYSRGAPFYEQYV. The CDR3 nucleotides read TGTGCCAGCAGTTACTCGAGAGGGGCCCCTTTCTACGAGCAGTACGTC.

The chain combines TRBV7-9 with TRBJ2-7; 14 positions agree with TRBD2. J was trimmed by 0 bases and V by 5 bases; bases with no gene match: 6. This CDR3 is built from 17 residues. Germline-derived CDR1 and CDR2 are SEHNR and FQNEAQ (reference sequence). Written as DNA, the CDR3 is TGTGCCAGCAGCCACGGACTAGCGGGGGGATCCTCCTACGAGCAGTACGTC. The encoded protein is CASSHGLAGGSSYEQYV.

The rearrangement uses TRBV5-1 and TRBJ2-3; D unresolved. Germline V CDR1 and CDR2: SGHRS, YFSETQ. V was cut by 0 bases and J by 7 bases, with 15 bases left in between. The CDR3 has 15 amino acids. The CDR3, as DNA: TGCGCCAGCAGCTTGGGTGGCGCTCTAGAAAATACGCAGTATTTT. It encodes CASSLGGALENTQYF. Using reference TRBV5-1 and TRBJ2-3 for the parts outside the CDR3, the full variable domain is KAGVTQTPRYLIKTRGQQVTLSCSPISGHRSVSWYQQTPGQGLQFLFEYFSETQRNKGNFPGRFSGRQFSNSRSEMNVSTLELGDSALYLCASSLGGALENTQYFGPGTRLTVL.

This clonotype was recorded a few times. The chain combines TRBV7-6 with TRBJ1-2; tentatively, D is TRBD1 (5 bases). The V and J ends lost 5 bases and 3 bases respectively, with 13 bases between them. This CDR3 is 14 amino acids long. Germline V CDR1 and CDR2: SGHVS, FNYEAQ. CDR3 bases: TGTGCCAGCAGCGGGGGTGAGACTGACTATGGCTACACCTTC. Protein: CASSGGETDYGYTF. The whole variable domain, remainder taken from reference TRBV7-6 and TRBJ1-2, is GAGVSQSPRYKVTKRGQDVALRCDPISGHVSLYWYRQALGQGPEFLTYFNYEAQQDKSGLPNDRFSAERPEGSISTLTIQRTEQRDSAMYRCASSGGETDYGYTFGSGTRLTVV.